This T cell receptor (beta chain) was recorded in a study of CD8+ T cells in alopecia areata. At the level of the study: Treatment with tofacitinib (6 to 18 months) was followed by 6 months off drug.

cDNA prepared by RNA extraction and subsequent reverse transcription served as the template for sequencing. Profiling relied on immunoSEQ multiplex PCR, and the TCRdb table lists in-frame clones only, not all of them. The sample shows tens of thousands of clones, about 70% of them seen only once. As for treatment: oral pan-JAK inhibitor, 5-10 mg twice daily. This CDR3 comprises 15 residues. In germline, CDR1 is PRHDT, CDR2 FYEKMQ (reference sequence). With 5 bases clipped from V and 3 bases from J, the junction kept 10 bases outside the gene matches. The sequence was collected from a human donor with alopecia areata. The chain couples TRBV13 to TRBJ2-7; 7 bases are shared with TRBD1. The sample here was CD8+ T cells sorted from blood, taken around week 42, from a patient treated with tofacitinib. The CDR3 loop is CASSPRTGRLYEQYF. In nucleotides, the CDR3 is TGTGCCAGCAGCCCTAGGACAGGAAGGCTCTACGAGCAGTACTTC.